Below, one T cell receptor beta chain is given with its context. The primer mix had 60 Vbeta and 13 Jbeta primers. The data were produced by immunoSEQ multiplex PCR, yet TCRdb's version contains in-frame clones alone and is incomplete. This sample has approximately 100,000 clones; 73% occur once, and the top ten carry around 8.1%. This sample stems from a study of cytomegalovirus exposure and HLA in healthy donors. Study as a whole: Early on, a data release was issued that held 65 million to 100 million unique TCRs from HLA-typed donors.

Participants comprised healthy donors of bone marrow. The germline V gene has CDR1 GTSNPN and CDR2 SVGIG (reference sequence). Deletions cut 1 base from V and 5 bases from J, with 20 bases between. The CDR3 runs 16 residues. The sequencing input was PBMCs. The sequence was collected from a man aged 40-50 years in good health and CMV-seronegative. This chain connects TRBV30 to TRBJ1-2; D possibly corresponds to TRBD1 (5 bases). CDR3: CAWSERMAQVKYGYTF. CDR3 coding DNA: TGTGCCTGGAGTGAAAGGATGGCACAGGTTAAATATGGCTACACCTTC.